One and the same sample provided the 23 T cell receptor beta chains below, sequenced in a study of control samples from healthy donors and cancer patients. Using immunoSEQ multiplex PCR, the repertoire was profiled, and TCRdb retains in-frame clones only, with some absent. The sample gives 100,000 to 150,000 clones, 88% of which show up once; about 3.4% is in the top ten. The sequenced sample consisted of blood. Every receptor here comes from a man aged 45-60 years in good health.

V gene TRBV7-4 combines with J gene TRBJ1-1, with 12 bases that match TRBD1. The junction had 4 bases not matched to a gene; V was cut back by 3 bases and J by 5 bases. This CDR3 has 15 residues. Germline V CDR1 and CDR2: SGHVT, SQSDAQ. The CDR3: CASSLGQGARTEAFF. The CDR3 nucleotides read TGTGCCAGCAGCTTGGGACAGGGGGCGCGAACTGAAGCTTTCTTT.

V is TRBV5-1 and J is TRBJ1-1; 7 bases fit TRBD1. V shed 2 bases and J 4 bases; nucleotides not matched to a gene: 8. The CDR3 spans 15 residues. Germline-derived CDR1 and CDR2 are SGHRS and YFSETQ. The CDR3 region has the DNA TGCGCCAGCAGCTTACAGGGGAGGTACGGCACTGAAGCTTTCTTT. Translating it yields CASSLQGRYGTEAFF. The variable domain in full, with the rest retrieved from reference TRBV5-1 and TRBJ1-1, is KAGVTQTPRYLIKTRGQQVTLSCSPISGHRSVSWYQQTPGQGLQFLFEYFSETQRNKGNFPGRFSGRQFSNSRSEMNVSTLELGDSALYLCASSLQGRYGTEAFFGQGTRLTVV.

The rearrangement links TRBV2 to TRBJ1-2; weak D call: TRBD1 (5 bases). The CDR3 contains 16 residues. Deletions cut 2 bases from V and 5 bases from J, with 18 bases between. Germline values: CDR1 SNHLY, CDR2 FYNNEI. The CDR3 here is CASSEIWAGSRYGYTF. The CDR3 DNA sequence: TGTGCCAGCAGTGAAATTTGGGCAGGGTCCAGATATGGCTACACCTTC.

V gene TRBV14 combines with J gene TRBJ1-6; no clear D. The length of the CDR3 is 12 residues. V lost 4 bases to trimming and J lost 13 bases, with 11 bases between them. Germline CDR1 and CDR2: SGHDN and FVKESK. The CDR3 DNA follows: TGTGCCAGCAGCCTAGACCTAGGGCCCCTCCACTTT. This codes for CASSLDLGPLHF. The complete variable domain, with remaining parts taken from reference TRBV14 and TRBJ1-6, reads EAGVTQFPSHSVIEKGQTVTLRCDPISGHDNLYWYRRVMGKEIKFLLHFVKESKQDESGMPNNRFLAERTGGTYSTLKVQPAELEDSGVYFCASSLDLGPLHFGNGTRLTVT.

This sequence joins TRBV7-9 and TRBJ1-3, with unresolved D. CDR3 length: 13 amino acids. Trimming took off 10 bases at V and 4 bases at J, with 14 bases between the two ends. Germline V gene lookup returns CDR1 SEHNR and CDR2 FQNEAQ (reference sequence). Here the CDR3 DNA reads TGTGCCATCACTCCTGGGGTGGGAAACACCATATATTTT. This gives the protein CAITPGVGNTIYF.

The chain recombines TRBV5-1 with TRBJ2-7; TRBD1 agrees at 8 bases. V lost 7 bases and J lost 2; bases outside the gene matches: 8. CDR3 length equals 14 residues. Germline V lookup: CDR1 SGHRS, CDR2 YFSETQ. In DNA, the CDR3 is TGCGCCAGCTTTCCCGGGACAGGAACCTACGAGCAGTACTTC. Protein sequence: CASFPGTGTYEQYF.

The J gene is TRBJ1-5, the V gene TRBV2; TRBD1 matches 8 bases. The CDR3 covers 15 residues. In germline, CDR1 is SNHLY, CDR2 FYNNEI. Unmatched junction bases numbered 3, after V lost 4 bases and J lost 1 base. The CDR3: CASSAWTGSNQPQHF. CDR3 DNA: TGTGCCAGCAGTGCGTGGACAGGGAGCAATCAGCCCCAGCATTTT.

This clone was observed once. The chain couples TRBV9 to TRBJ1-5; TRBD1 is a possible D gene (6 bases). The CDR3 extends over 13 amino acids. Per germline, CDR1 SGDLS and CDR2 YYNGEE. Trimming stripped 4 bases from V and 5 bases from J, with 10 bases between. CDR3 residues: CASSYRQDQPQHF. The CDR3 nucleotides read TGTGCCAGCAGCTACCGACAGGATCAGCCCCAGCATTTT.

This clone was seen more than once but under ten times. The chain links TRBV7-8 to TRBJ1-6, with 10 positions matching TRBD1. Germline V gene data show CDR1 as SGHVS and CDR2 as FQNEAQ. Trimming at V came to 5 bases and at J to 10 bases, leaving 8 bases not matched to a gene. CDR3 size: 15 residues. DNA of the CDR3: TGTGCCAGCAGCCCCCCAGGGACAGGGGACTCACCCCTCCACTTT. Translation gives CASSPPGTGDSPLHF.

The CDR3 sequence is CASGRDSHNPYYGYTF. The CDR3 region has the DNA TGTGCCAGCGGCCGGGACAGCCACAACCCCTATTATGGCTACACCTTC. The genes are TRBV28 and TRBJ1-2; 7 bases fit TRBD1. The CDR3 is 16 amino acids. V gave up 8 bases and J gave up 5 bases; unmatched junction bases: 17. Germline-derived CDR1 and CDR2 are MDHEN and SYDVKM.

This clone was found a few times. J is TRBJ2-5 and V is TRBV11-2; D perhaps matches TRBD2 (6 bases). The CDR3 extends over 14 amino acids. Trimming removed 2 bases at V and 4 bases at J, with 11 bases between. The germline V gene encodes CDR1 SGHAT and CDR2 FQNNGV. The CDR3 coding sequence is TGTGCCAGCAGCTTATCTAGGGGAGGAGAGACCCAGTACTTC. It codes for CASSLSRGGETQYF.

The rearrangement uses TRBV5-1 and TRBJ2-5; 10 bases agree with TRBD1. CDR1 is SGHRS and CDR2 is YFSETQ in the germline V gene. The J segment lost 0 bases and the V segment lost 0 bases, leaving 2 bases of the junction unmatched. This CDR3 contains 16 residues. The CDR3 loop reads CASSLGTGGYQETQYF. The CDR3 DNA sequence: TGCGCCAGCAGCTTGGGGACAGGGGGGTACCAAGAGACCCAGTACTTC.

V is TRBV24-1 and J is TRBJ1-5; the D is unclear. CDR1 is KGHDR and CDR2 is SFDVKD in the germline V gene. The V end lost 3 bases, the J end lost 0 bases, and 5 bases lay between the germline ends. The CDR3 contains 14 residues. CDR3 region: CATSDDGSNQPQHF. In DNA form, the CDR3 reads TGTGCCACCAGTGATGACGGTAGCAATCAGCCCCAGCATTTT.

The V and J genes are TRBV5-1 and TRBJ2-7; D is undetermined. The CDR3 length is 13 residues. Trimming removed 5 bases from V and 0 bases from J, with 9 bases in between. CDR1 SGHRS and CDR2 YFSETQ come from the germline V gene. This CDR3 reads CASRPLISYEQYF. CDR3 in DNA: TGCGCCAGCAGACCGCTCATCTCCTACGAGCAGTACTTC.

In DNA, the CDR3 is TGTGCCAGCAGTTCCTTCTCAGGGGCCGAGCAGTACTTC. As protein: CASSSFSGAEQYF. This chain links TRBV6-5 with TRBJ2-7, with D perhaps TRBD1 (6 bases). Germline V gene data show CDR1 as MNHEY and CDR2 as SVGAGI. The V gene lost 4 bases and the J gene lost 6 bases, with 13 bases spanning the gap. CDR3 size: 13 residues.

V gene TRBV11-2 combines with J gene TRBJ1-5; 9 nucleotides line up with TRBD1. The germline CDR1 and CDR2 sequences are SGHAT and FQNNGV. The CDR3 totals 14 residues. Trimming at V came to 1 base and at J to 6 bases, leaving 1 base not matched to a gene. The DNA of the CDR3 is TGTGCCAGCAGCTTAGGGACAGGGGTTCAGCCCCAGCATTTT. This translates into CASSLGTGVQPQHF.

V usage is TRBV11-3 and J usage is TRBJ1-1; D perhaps matches TRBD1 (6 bases). This CDR3 region has 16 residues. Trimming stripped 5 bases from V and 0 bases from J, with 16 bases between. Germline-derived CDR1 and CDR2 are SGHNT and YENEEA. In DNA, the CDR3 is TGTGCCAGCAGCCCCGGGACGCGGGGGCTGAACACTGAAGCTTTCTTT. This gives the protein CASSPGTRGLNTEAFF.

CDR3 sequence (DNA): TGTGCCAGCACCCCCTCGGCCGGGCAGGGCTCTAATGAAAAACTGTTTTTT. This sequence encodes CASTPSAGQGSNEKLFF. The chain recombines TRBV9 with TRBJ1-4; a possible D gene is TRBD1 (5 bases). From germline, CDR1 is SGDLS and CDR2 YYNGEE. The CDR3 consists of 17 residues. Trimming pared 6 bases from V and 3 bases from J, leaving 21 bases between.

The V gene is TRBV28, the J gene TRBJ2-7, with D perhaps TRBD1 (6 bases). Germline V gives CDR1 MDHEN, CDR2 SYDVKM. There are 13 residues in the CDR3. Between the trimmed V and J ends, which lost 10 bases and 4 bases, there was a span of 17 bases. The CDR3 DNA reads as TGTGCCACAGAAACACAGGGTATTTACGAGCAGTACTTC. This translates into CATETQGIYEQYF.

The chain carries TRBV18 and TRBJ1-3; no reliable D call. The CDR3 is 13 amino acids. Per the germline V gene, CDR1 is KGHSH and CDR2 is LQKENI. The V and J ends lost 2 bases and 0 bases respectively, with 2 bases between them. In DNA, the CDR3 is TGTGCCAGCTCACCAGCCTCTGGAAACACCATATATTTT. It translates to CASSPASGNTIYF.

The chain carries TRBV2 and TRBJ1-5; D gene uncertain. This CDR3 contains 15 residues. Looked up from germline, CDR1 is SNHLY and CDR2 is FYNNEI. V lost 4 bases, J lost 5 bases, and 15 bases lay in between. DNA for the CDR3: TGTGCCAGCAGTGGGTCCGGGGTTTCGTATCAGCCCCAGCATTTT. It encodes CASSGSGVSYQPQHF.

This chain connects TRBV7-2 to TRBJ2-7; the match to TRBD1 covers 9 bases. V was pared by 1 base and J by 5 bases, with 9 bases of the junction left unmatched. Germline V gives CDR1 SGHTA, CDR2 FQGNSA. There are 16 residues in the CDR3. CDR3 nucleotide sequence: TGTGCCAGCAGCTTAGTACCAGGGACAGGGTGGAACGAGCAGTACTTC. It yields the protein CASSLVPGTGWNEQYF.

J is TRBJ1-4 and V is TRBV18; D is unclear. The V gene's germline CDR1 is KGHSH and CDR2 LQKENI. The ends were cut back, 3 bases at V and 4 bases at J, with 12 bases in the middle. CDR3 length: 15 residues. CDR3 nucleotides: TGTGCCAGCTCACCCGTTAGGACGGATAATGAAAAACTGTTTTTT. As protein: CASSPVRTDNEKLFF.